The present T cell receptor (beta chain) was sequenced within a study of OX40 agonist ivuxolimab in advanced cancers. On the study more broadly: Patients were dosed intravenously with ivuxolimab at 0.01 to 10 mg/kg every 2 weeks. It was permissible to have had prior anti-PD-1, anti-PD-L1 or anti-CTLA-4 therapy, and about 40% had some.

The cohort excluded patients with autoimmune disease history or systemic immunosuppression. Baseline, cycle 4 day 1, and cycle 7 day 1 were the blood sampling points. Data came from immunoSEQ multiplex PCR; TCRdb stores just in-frame clones and leaves some out. The sample has around 60,000 clones, roughly 91% seen once; the top ten hold 25%. The input for sequencing was CD4+ or CD8+ T cells sorted from blood, taken in a trial of the OX40 agonist ivuxolimab. The source is an adult with an advanced solid tumor such as melanoma, head and neck, liver or kidney cancer.

The CDR3 region has the DNA TGTGCCAGCAGTTTTGGGGGCAGCTCCTACGAGCAGTACTTC. Protein: CASSFGGSSYEQYF. J is TRBJ2-7 and V is TRBV27; a possible D gene is TRBD1 (6 bases). Looked up from germline, CDR1 is MNHEY and CDR2 is SMNVEV (reference sequence). The CDR3 has 14 residues. V dropped 3 bases and J dropped 0 bases, with 9 bases sitting between them.